The T cell receptor (beta chain) described here comes from a study of blood T cell repertoires in COVID-19. For the study at large: Italy, Spain and the United States were the sources of the convalescent and acute COVID-19 samples. The analysed material was cDNA or gDNA that came from T cells, B-cell-depleted T cells, or PBMCs.

There are 15 residues in the CDR3. V lost 4 bases and J lost 6, with 18 bases in between. Germline V gives CDR1 LNHDA, CDR2 SQIVND (reference sequence). In the authors' methods: Estimation of nucleated cell counts was performed using reference gene primer amplification. Sequencing was performed with immunoSEQ multiplex PCR; in TCRdb, only in-frame clones are kept and a portion is missing. V, J and clone size reflect that table, while D and trimming were determined from the DNA. This table has roughly 140,000 clones, 85% appearing once. This chain uses TRBV19 with TRBJ1-1, with D tentatively TRBD1 (6 bases). The TCR originated in a man between 50 and 59 years old with acute or convalescent COVID-19. Sequencing used peripheral blood. The CDR3 bases are TGTGCCAGTAGTACCATGCTACAGGGTACGGCTGAAGCTTTCTTT. Amino acids: CASSTMLQGTAEAFF.